The clone carrying this T cell receptor (beta chain) was recorded at least ten times. The sample belongs to a study of T-cell reconstitution after alpha-beta-depleted transplantation in children. TCRbeta library construction was performed incorporating unique molecular identifiers. MiXCR was run by TCRdb on the PCR reads, yielding one entry per CDR3 protein. The sample consists of about 72,000 distinct CDR3 sequences, around 7.9% of them appearing once. Germline V gene data show CDR1 as SGHAT and CDR2 as FQDESV (reference sequence). The CDR3 is made up of 17 amino acids. V was cut by 2 bases and J by 4 bases, with 18 bases left in between.

The genes are TRBV11-1 and TRBJ1-3, with D hard to call. The sequence was obtained from a human donor who donated a stem cell graft to a child with acute lymphoblastic leukemia. This specimen was PBMCs from the stem cell graft donor, taken from the stem cell graft. The chain's CDR3 is CASSLFGSSDPGNTIYF. The DNA for the CDR3 is TGTGCCAGCAGCTTATTTGGCAGCTCCGACCCGGGAAACACCATATATTTT.